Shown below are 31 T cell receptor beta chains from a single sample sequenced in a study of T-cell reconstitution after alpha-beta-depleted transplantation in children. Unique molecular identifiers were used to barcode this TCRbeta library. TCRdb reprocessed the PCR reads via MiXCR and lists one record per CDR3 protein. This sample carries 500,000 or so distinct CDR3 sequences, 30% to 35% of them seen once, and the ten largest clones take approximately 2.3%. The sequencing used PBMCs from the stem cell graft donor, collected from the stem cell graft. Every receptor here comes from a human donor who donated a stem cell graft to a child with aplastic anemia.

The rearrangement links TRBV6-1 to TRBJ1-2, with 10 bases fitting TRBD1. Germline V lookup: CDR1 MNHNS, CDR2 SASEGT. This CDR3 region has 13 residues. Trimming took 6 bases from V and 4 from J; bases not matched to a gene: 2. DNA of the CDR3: TGTGCCAGCAGGGACAGGGGGTTCTATGGCTACACCTTC. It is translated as CASRDRGFYGYTF.

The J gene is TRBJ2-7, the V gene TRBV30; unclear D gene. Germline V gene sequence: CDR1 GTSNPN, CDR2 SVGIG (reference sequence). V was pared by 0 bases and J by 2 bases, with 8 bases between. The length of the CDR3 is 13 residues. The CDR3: CAWSVGMAYEQYF. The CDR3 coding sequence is TGTGCCTGGAGTGTGGGGATGGCCTACGAGCAGTACTTC. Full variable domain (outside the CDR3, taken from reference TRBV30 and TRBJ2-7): SQTIHQWPATLVQPVGSPLSLECTVEGTSNPNLYWYRQAAGRGLQLLFYSVGIGQISSEVPQNLSASRPQDRQFILSSKKLLLSDSGFYLCAWSVGMAYEQYFGPGTRLTVT.

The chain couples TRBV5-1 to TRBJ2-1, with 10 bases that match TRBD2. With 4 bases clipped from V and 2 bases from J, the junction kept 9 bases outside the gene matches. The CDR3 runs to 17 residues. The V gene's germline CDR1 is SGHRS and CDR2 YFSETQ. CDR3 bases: TGCGCCAGCAGCATCGTCACTAGCGGGACCGCCTACAATGAGCAGTTCTTC. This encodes CASSIVTSGTAYNEQFF.

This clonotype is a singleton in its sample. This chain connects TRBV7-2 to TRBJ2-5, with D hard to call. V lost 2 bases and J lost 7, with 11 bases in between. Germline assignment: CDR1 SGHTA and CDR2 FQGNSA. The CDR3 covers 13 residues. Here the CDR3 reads CASSLKGPRTQYF. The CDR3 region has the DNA TGTGCCAGCAGCTTAAAAGGTCCCCGGACCCAGTACTTC.

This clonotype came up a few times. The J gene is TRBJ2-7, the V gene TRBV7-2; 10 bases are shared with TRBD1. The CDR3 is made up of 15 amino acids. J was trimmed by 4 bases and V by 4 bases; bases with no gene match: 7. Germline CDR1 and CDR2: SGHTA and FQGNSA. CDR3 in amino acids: CASSSGQGGIYEQYF. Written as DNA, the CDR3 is TGTGCCAGCAGCTCCGGACAGGGGGGAATTTACGAGCAGTACTTC.

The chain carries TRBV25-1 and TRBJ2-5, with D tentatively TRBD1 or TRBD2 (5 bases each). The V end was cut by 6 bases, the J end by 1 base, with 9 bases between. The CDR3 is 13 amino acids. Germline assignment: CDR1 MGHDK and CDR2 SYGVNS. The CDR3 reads CASRGDGQETQYF. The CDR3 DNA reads TGTGCCAGCAGGGGGGACGGCCAAGAGACCCAGTACTTC.

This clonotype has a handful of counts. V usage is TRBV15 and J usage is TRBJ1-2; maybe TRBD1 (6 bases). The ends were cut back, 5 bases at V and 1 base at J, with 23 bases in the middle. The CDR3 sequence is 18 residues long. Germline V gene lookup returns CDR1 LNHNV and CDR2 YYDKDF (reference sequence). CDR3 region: CATSSSRGLTYSNYGYTF. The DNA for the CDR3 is TGTGCCACCAGCTCCTCCCGGGGGCTCACCTATAGTAACTATGGCTACACCTTC.

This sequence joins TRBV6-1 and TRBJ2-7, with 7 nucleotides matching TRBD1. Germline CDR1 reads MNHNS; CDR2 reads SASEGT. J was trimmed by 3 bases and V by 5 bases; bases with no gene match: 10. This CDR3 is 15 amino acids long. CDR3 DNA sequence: TGTGCCAGCAGTACCCTTGGTCGGGACAGCTACGAGCAGTACGTC. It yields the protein CASSTLGRDSYEQYV.

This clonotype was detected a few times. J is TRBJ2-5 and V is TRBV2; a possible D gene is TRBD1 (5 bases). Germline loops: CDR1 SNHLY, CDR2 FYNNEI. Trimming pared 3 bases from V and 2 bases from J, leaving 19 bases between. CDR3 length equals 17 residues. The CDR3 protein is CASSDEAQTRAQETQYF. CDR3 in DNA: TGTGCCAGCAGTGACGAGGCACAGACCAGGGCACAAGAGACCCAGTACTTC.

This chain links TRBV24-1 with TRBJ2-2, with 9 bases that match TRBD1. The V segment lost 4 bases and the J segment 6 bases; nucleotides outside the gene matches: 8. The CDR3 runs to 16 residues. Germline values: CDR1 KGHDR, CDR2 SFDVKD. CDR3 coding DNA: TGTGCCACCAGTGACCAGACAGGGGGGGTCCCCGGGGAGCTGTTTTTT. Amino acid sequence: CATSDQTGGVPGELFF.

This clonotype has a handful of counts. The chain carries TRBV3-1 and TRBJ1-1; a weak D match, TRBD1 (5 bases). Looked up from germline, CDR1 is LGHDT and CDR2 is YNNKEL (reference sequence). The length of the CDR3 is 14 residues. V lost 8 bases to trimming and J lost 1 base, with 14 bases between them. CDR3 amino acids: CASSPRDRNTEAFF. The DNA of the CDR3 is TGTGCCAGCTCACCACGTGACAGGAACACTGAAGCTTTCTTT.

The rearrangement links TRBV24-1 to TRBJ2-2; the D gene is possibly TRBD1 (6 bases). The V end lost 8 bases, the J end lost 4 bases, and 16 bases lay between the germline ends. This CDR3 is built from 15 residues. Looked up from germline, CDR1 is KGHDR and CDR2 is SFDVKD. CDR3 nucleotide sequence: TGTGCCACCATGGGACACCGAAGTGGCACCGGGGAGCTGTTTTTT. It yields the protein CATMGHRSGTGELFF.

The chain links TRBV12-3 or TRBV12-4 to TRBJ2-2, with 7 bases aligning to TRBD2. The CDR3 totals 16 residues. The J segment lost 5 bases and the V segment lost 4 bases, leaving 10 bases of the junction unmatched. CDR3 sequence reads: CASSSPAGVGTGELFF. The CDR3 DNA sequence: TGTGCCAGCAGTTCTCCGGCGGGAGTTGGTACCGGGGAGCTGTTTTTT.

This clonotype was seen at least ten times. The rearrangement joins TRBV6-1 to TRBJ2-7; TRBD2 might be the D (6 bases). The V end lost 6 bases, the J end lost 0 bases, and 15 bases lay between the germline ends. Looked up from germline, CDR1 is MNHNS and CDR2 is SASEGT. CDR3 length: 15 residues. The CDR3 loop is CASSSKPGSSYEQYF. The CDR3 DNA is TGTGCCAGCAGCAGCAAACCCGGGAGCTCCTACGAGCAGTACTTC.

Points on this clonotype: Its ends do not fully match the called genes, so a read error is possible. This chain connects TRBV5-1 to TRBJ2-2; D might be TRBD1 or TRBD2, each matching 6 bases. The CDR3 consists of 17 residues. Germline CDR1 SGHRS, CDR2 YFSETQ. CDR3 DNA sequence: TGCGCCAGCAGCTTGGAAACCCGGGGGCCGAACACCGGGGCGCTGTTTTTT. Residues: CASSLETRGPNTGALFF.

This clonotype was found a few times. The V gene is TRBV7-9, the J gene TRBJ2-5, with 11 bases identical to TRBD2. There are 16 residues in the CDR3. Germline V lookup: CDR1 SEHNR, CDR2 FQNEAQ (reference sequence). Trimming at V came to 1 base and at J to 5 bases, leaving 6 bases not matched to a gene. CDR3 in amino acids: CASSLVELAGDETQYF. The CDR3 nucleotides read TGTGCCAGCAGCTTAGTGGAACTAGCGGGAGACGAGACCCAGTACTTC.

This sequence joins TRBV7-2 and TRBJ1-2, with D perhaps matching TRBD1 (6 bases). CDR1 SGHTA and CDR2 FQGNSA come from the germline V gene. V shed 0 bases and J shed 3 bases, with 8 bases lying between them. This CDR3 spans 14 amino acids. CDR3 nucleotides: TGTGCCAGCAGCTTAGCGGGGGCAGACTATGGCTACACCTTC. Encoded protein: CASSLAGADYGYTF.

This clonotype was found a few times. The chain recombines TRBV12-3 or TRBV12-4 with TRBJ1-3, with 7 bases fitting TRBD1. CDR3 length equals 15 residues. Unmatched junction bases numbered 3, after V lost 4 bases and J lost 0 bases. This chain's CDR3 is CASSSGGSSGNTIYF. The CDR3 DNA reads TGTGCCAGCAGTTCAGGGGGGAGCTCTGGAAACACCATATATTTT.

DNA for the CDR3: TGTGCCAGCAGTACAGGGATATTGATCGGTGAAGCTTTCTTT. Its translation: CASSTGILIGEAFF. The chain is built from TRBV12-3 or TRBV12-4 and TRBJ1-1, with D perhaps matching TRBD1 (6 bases). V lost 5 bases and J lost 7, with 17 bases in between. The CDR3 has 14 amino acids.

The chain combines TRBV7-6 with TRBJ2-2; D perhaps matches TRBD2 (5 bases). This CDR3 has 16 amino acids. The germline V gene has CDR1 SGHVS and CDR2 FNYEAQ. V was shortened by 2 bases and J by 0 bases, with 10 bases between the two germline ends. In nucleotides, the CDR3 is TGTGCCAGCAGCTTAACAGAGGGCGCGAACACCGGGGAGCTGTTTTTT. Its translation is CASSLTEGANTGELFF.

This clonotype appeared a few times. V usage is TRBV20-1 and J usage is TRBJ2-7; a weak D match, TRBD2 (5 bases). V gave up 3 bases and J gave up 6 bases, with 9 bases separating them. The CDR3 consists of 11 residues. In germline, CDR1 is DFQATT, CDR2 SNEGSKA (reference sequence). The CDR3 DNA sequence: TGCAGTGCTAGCTCTAGCCTCGAGCAGTACGTC. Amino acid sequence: CSASSSLEQYV.

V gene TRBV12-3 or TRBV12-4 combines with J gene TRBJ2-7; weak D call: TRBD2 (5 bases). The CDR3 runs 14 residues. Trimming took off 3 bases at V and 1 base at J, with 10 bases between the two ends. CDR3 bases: TGTGCCAGCAGTTTCAAGAGCGGATCCTACGAGCAGTACTTC. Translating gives CASSFKSGSYEQYF.

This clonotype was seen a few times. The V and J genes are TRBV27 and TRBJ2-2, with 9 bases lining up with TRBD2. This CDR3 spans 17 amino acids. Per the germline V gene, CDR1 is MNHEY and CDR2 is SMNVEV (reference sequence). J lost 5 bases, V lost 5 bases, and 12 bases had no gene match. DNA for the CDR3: TGTGCCAGCAGTCGCGGGACTAGCCCATCGATGACCGGGGAGCTGTTTTTT. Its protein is CASSRGTSPSMTGELFF.

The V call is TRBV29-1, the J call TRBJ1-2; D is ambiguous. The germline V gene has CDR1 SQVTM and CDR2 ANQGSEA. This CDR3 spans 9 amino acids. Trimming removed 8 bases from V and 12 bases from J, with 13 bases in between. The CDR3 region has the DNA TGCAGCCCGAGACGGGTCCACACCTTC. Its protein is CSPRRVHTF.

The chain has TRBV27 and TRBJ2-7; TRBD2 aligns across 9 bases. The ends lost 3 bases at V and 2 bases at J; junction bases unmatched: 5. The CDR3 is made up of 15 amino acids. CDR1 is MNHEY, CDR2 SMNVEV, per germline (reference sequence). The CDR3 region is CASSLTSGWAYEQYF. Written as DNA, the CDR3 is TGTGCCAGCAGTTTGACTAGCGGCTGGGCCTACGAGCAGTACTTC.

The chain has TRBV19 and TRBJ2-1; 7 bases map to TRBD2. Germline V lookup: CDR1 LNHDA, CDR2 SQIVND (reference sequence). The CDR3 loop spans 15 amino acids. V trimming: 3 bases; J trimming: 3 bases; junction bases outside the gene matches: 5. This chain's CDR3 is CASSMTSGNYNEQFF. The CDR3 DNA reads TGTGCCAGTAGTATGACAAGCGGGAACTACAATGAGCAGTTCTTC.

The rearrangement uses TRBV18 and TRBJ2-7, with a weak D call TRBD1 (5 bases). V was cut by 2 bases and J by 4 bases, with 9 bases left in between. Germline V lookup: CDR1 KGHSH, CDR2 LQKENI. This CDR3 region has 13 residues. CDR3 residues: CASSPDSEYEQYV. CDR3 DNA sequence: TGTGCCAGCTCACCAGACAGTGAATACGAGCAGTACGTC.

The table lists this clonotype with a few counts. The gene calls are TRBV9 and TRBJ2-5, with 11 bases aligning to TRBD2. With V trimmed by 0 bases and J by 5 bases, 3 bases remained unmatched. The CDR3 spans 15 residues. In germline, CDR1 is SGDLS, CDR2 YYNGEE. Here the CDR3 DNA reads TGTGCCAGCAGCGTAGATAGCGGGAGGGGGGAGACCCAGTACTTC. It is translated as CASSVDSGRGETQYF.

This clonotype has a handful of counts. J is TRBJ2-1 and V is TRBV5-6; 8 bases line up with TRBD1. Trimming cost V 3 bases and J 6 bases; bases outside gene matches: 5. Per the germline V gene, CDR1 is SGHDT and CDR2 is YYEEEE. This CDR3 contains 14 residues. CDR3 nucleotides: TGTGCCAGCAGCTCTTTCGACAGGGGCAATGAGCAGTTCTTC. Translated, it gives CASSSFDRGNEQFF.

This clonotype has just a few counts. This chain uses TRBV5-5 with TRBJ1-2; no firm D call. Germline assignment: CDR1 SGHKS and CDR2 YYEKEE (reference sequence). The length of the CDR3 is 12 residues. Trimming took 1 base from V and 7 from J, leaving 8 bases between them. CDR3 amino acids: CASSLRAGGYTF. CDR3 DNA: TGTGCCAGCAGCTTGAGGGCTGGTGGCTACACCTTC. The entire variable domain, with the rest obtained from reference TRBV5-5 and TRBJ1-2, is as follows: DAGVTQSPTHLIKTRGQQVTLRCSPISGHKSVSWYQQVLGQGPQFIFQYYEKEERGRGNFPDRFSARQFPNYSSELNVNALLLGDSALYLCASSLRAGGYTFGSGTRLTVV.

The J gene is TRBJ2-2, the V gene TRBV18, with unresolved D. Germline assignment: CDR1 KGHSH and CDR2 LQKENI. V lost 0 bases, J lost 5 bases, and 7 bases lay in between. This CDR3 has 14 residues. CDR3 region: CASSPPSATGELFF. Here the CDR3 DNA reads TGTGCCAGCTCACCACCGTCGGCGACCGGGGAGCTGTTTTTT.